One and the same sample provided the 15 T cell receptor beta chains below, sequenced in a study of CD8 T cells in ankylosing spondylitis. TCRdb reanalysed the 5' RACE reads using MiXCR and keeps one entry per CDR3 protein. The sample includes 350,000 to 400,000 distinct CDR3 sequences, 20% to 25% of them seen just once. The material sequenced was blood, either unsorted or a sorted T cell fraction (not recorded which). The receptors shown here come from a male donor with ankylosing spondylitis or in good health (not recorded which).

This rearrangement joins TRBV30 to TRBJ2-3; tentative D call: TRBD1 (5 bases). This CDR3 region has 16 residues. Germline CDR1 and CDR2: GTSNPN and SVGIG (reference sequence). The V end was cut by 0 bases, the J end by 4 bases, with 17 bases between. CDR3 in amino acids: CAWSVAAGYIADTQYF. In DNA, the CDR3 is TGTGCCTGGAGTGTTGCTGCAGGGTATATCGCAGATACGCAGTATTTT.

The chain recombines TRBV2 with TRBJ2-2, with D possibly being TRBD2 (5 bases). V was pared by 6 bases and J by 6 bases, with 17 bases between. The V gene's germline CDR1 is SNHLY and CDR2 FYNNEI. The CDR3 has 15 amino acids. The CDR3 DNA reads as TGTGCCAGCAGCGCCCCACTAGTATTCTCCGGGGAGCTGTTTTTT. Amino acids: CASSAPLVFSGELFF.

At least ten counts were recorded for this clonotype. The chain employs TRBV14 and TRBJ2-7; 7 nucleotides line up with TRBD1. V dropped 4 bases and J dropped 0; count of bases not matched to a gene: 3. This CDR3 comprises 14 residues. CDR1 SGHDN and CDR2 FVKESK come from the germline V gene. The CDR3 spells CASSLRDSSYEQYF. In DNA form, the CDR3 reads TGTGCCAGCAGCCTACGGGACAGCTCCTACGAGCAGTACTTC. The full variable domain, in which reference TRBV14 and TRBJ2-7 provide the parts outside the CDR3, is EAGVTQFPSHSVIEKGQTVTLRCDPISGHDNLYWYRRVMGKEIKFLLHFVKESKQDESGMPNNRFLAERTGGTYSTLKVQPAELEDSGVYFCASSLRDSSYEQYFGPGTRLTVT.

This clonotype occurred a few times. This chain connects TRBV3-1 to TRBJ2-3, with D perhaps being TRBD1 or TRBD2 (5 bases each). CDR3 size: 15 residues. CDR1 and CDR2 (germline): LGHDT, YNNKEL (reference sequence). Trimming removed 4 bases at V and 0 bases at J, with 11 bases between. The CDR3 DNA is TGTGCCAGCAGCCCGGGACGGTATAGCACAGATACGCAGTATTTT. Encoded protein: CASSPGRYSTDTQYF.

Only a few counts were recorded for this clonotype. The chain has TRBV20-1 and TRBJ2-7, with D maybe TRBD2 (7 bases). Germline V gene data show CDR1 as DFQATT and CDR2 as SNEGSKA (reference sequence). This CDR3 contains 16 residues. Trimming removed 0 bases at V and 1 base at J, with 16 bases between. CDR3 residues: CSARDLEGGISYEQYF. The CDR3 DNA is TGCAGTGCTAGAGATTTGGAGGGGGGGATATCCTACGAGCAGTACTTC.

The chain employs TRBV10-3 and TRBJ2-7; TRBD2 matches at 9 bases. Germline CDR1 reads ENHRY; CDR2 reads SYGVKD. The CDR3 sequence is 14 residues long. V lost 2 bases to trimming and J lost 5 bases; unmatched junction nucleotides: 4. CDR3 sequence: CAISEAGGTNEQYF. The CDR3 DNA reads TGTGCCATCAGTGAGGCGGGGGGGACCAACGAGCAGTACTTC.

The sample holds many counts of this clonotype. The chain combines TRBV12-3 or TRBV12-4 with TRBJ2-2; tentative D call: TRBD2 (6 bases). There are 16 residues in the CDR3. With 5 bases removed from V and 5 bases from J, the gap between germline ends came to 18 bases. DNA for the CDR3: TGTGCCAGCAGTCCTGACCGTTTGGAGGGGACCGGGGAGCTGTTTTTT. This codes for CASSPDRLEGTGELFF.

This clonotype has a handful of counts. CDR3 DNA: TGTGCCAGCAGCCACCCAGACAGGGTGAGGGGCTACACCTTC. Translated: CASSHPDRVRGYTF. The rearrangement uses TRBV14 and TRBJ1-2; 7 bases align to TRBD1. J was trimmed by 8 bases and V by 3 bases; bases with no gene match: 9. This CDR3 has 14 amino acids. The germline CDR1 and CDR2 sequences are SGHDN and FVKESK.

The rearrangement joins TRBV4-1 to TRBJ2-5, with D possibly matching TRBD2 (5 bases). CDR1 is MGHRA and CDR2 is YSYEKL in the germline V gene. V was cut by 0 bases and J by 5 bases, with 13 bases left in between. CDR3 length: 15 amino acids. CDR3: CASSQDWSGYETQYF. The CDR3 DNA follows: TGCGCCAGCAGCCAAGATTGGTCGGGGTACGAGACCCAGTACTTC.

This chain joins TRBV11-2 and TRBJ2-3; possible D gene TRBD1, 5 bases. Trimming removed 2 bases at V and 2 bases at J, with 11 bases between. Germline V gene lookup returns CDR1 SGHAT and CDR2 FQNNGV. The CDR3 totals 15 residues. The CDR3 DNA reads as TGTGCCAGCAGCTTACTACAGGTGCCCACAGATACGCAGTATTTT. Translating it yields CASSLLQVPTDTQYF. The full variable domain, its missing parts supplied by reference TRBV11-2 and TRBJ2-3, is EAGVAQSPRYKIIEKRQSVAFWCNPISGHATLYWYQQILGQGPKLLIQFQNNGVVDDSQLPKDRFSAERLKGVDSTLKIQPAKLEDSAVYLCASSLLQVPTDTQYFGPGTRLTVL.

This clonotype has only a few counts. The chain combines TRBV7-8 with TRBJ2-3; 7 bases line up with TRBD1. Germline assignment: CDR1 SGHVS and CDR2 FQNEAQ. The trim removed 4 bases at V and 0 bases at J, leaving 4 bases unmatched. The CDR3 is made up of 15 amino acids. The CDR3 bases are TGTGCCAGCAGCTCGGGACAGATGAGCACAGATACGCAGTATTTT. Amino acid sequence: CASSSGQMSTDTQYF.

This clonotype was seen a few times. The V and J genes are TRBV4-1 and TRBJ2-3; possible D gene TRBD2, 6 bases. The germline V gene encodes CDR1 MGHRA and CDR2 YSYEKL. V dropped 1 base and J dropped 4 bases, with 12 bases sitting between them. This CDR3 is built from 15 residues. CDR3 bases: TGCGCCAGCAGCCAAGTAACGGGGGTGGCAGATACGCAGTATTTT. Translated, it gives CASSQVTGVADTQYF.

This clonotype was seen many times. The chain combines TRBV18 with TRBJ2-1; 7 bases map to TRBD1. This CDR3 contains 15 residues. Germline values: CDR1 KGHSH, CDR2 LQKENI. The J segment lost 0 bases and the V segment lost 6 bases, leaving 5 bases of the junction unmatched. The CDR3 sequence: CASSPTGSSYNEQFF. The DNA for the CDR3 is TGTGCCAGCTCTCCGACAGGGAGCTCCTACAATGAGCAGTTCTTC.

The chain couples TRBV12-3 or TRBV12-4 to TRBJ2-3; D gene uncertain. V was clipped by 8 bases and J by 4 bases, with 13 bases between them. The CDR3 has 13 amino acids. CDR3 sequence (DNA): TGTGCCAGCGGCTTGCAACATCCAGATACGCAGTATTTT. Amino acid sequence: CASGLQHPDTQYF.

This clonotype came up a few times. The rearrangement joins TRBV27 to TRBJ1-2, with 7 bases lining up with TRBD1. Germline V gene sequence: CDR1 MNHEY, CDR2 SMNVEV (reference sequence). The CDR3 has 14 residues. With V trimmed by 6 bases and J by 4 bases, 8 bases remained unmatched. CDR3 amino acids: CASSPGGGGYGYTF. The CDR3 coding sequence is TGTGCCAGCAGCCCCGGAGGGGGCGGCTATGGCTACACCTTC.